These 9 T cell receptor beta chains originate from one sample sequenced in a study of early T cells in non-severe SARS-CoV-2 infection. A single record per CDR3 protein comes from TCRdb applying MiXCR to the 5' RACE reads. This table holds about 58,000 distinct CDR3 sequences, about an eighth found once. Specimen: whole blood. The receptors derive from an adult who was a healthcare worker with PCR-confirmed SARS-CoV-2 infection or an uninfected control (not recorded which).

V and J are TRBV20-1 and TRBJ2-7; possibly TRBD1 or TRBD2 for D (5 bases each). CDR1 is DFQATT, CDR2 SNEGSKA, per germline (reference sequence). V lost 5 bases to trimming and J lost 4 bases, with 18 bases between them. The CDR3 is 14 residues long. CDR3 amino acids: CSALPGPPTYEQYF. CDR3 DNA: TGCAGTGCTCTTCCGGGACCACCAACGTACGAGCAGTACTTC.

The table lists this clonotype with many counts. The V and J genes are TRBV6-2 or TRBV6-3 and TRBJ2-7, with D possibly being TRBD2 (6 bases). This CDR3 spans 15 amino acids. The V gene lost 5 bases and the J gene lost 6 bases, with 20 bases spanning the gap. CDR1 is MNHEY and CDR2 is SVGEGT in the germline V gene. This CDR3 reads CASSPLALTMGEQYF. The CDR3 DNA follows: TGTGCCAGCAGTCCGCTAGCGTTGACAATGGGCGAGCAGTACTTC.

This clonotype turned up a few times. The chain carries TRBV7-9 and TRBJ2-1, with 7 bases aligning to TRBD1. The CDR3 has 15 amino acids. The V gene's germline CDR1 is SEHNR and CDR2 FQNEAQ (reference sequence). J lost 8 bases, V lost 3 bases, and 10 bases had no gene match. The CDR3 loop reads CASSFTGQPGHEQFF. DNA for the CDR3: TGTGCCAGCAGCTTCACGGGACAGCCGGGTCATGAGCAGTTCTTC.

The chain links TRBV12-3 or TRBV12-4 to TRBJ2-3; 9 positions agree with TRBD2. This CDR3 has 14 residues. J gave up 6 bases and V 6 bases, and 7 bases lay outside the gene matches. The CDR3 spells CASRLAGTSDTQYF. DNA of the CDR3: TGTGCCAGCAGACTAGCGGGCACATCCGATACGCAGTATTTT.

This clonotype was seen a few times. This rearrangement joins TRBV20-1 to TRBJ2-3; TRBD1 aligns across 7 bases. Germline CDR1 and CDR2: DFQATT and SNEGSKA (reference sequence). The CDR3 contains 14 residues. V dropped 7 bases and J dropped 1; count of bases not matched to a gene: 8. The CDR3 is CSVSRQGRTDTQYF. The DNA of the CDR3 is TGCAGTGTCAGTCGACAGGGCCGCACAGATACGCAGTATTTT.

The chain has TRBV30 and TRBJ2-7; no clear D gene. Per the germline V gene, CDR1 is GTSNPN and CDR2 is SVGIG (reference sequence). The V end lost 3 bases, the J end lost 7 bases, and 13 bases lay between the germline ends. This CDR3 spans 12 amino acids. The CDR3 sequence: CAWSPDTREQYF. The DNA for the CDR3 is TGTGCCTGGAGCCCGGATACGCGGGAGCAGTACTTC.

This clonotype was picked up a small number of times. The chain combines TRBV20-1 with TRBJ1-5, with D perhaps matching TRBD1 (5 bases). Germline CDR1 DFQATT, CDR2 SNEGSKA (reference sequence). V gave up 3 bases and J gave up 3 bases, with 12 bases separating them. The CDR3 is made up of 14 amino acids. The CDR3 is CSARFGTLNQPQHF. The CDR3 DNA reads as TGCAGTGCTAGGTTTGGGACGCTCAATCAGCCCCAGCATTTT.

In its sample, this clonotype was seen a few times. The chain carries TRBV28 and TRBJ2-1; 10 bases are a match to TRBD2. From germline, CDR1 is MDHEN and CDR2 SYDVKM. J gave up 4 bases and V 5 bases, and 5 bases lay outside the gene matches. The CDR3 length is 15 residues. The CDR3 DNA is TGTGCCAGCAGTCCCGCGACTAGCGGGTACAATGAGCAGTTCTTC. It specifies CASSPATSGYNEQFF.

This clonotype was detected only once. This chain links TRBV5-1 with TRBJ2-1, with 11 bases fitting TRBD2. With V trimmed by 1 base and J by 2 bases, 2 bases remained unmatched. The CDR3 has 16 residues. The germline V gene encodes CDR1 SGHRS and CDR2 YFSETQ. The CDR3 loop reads CASSLTSGSTYNEQFF. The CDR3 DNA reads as TGCGCCAGCAGCTTGACTAGCGGGAGTACCTACAATGAGCAGTTCTTC.